This passage covers 10 T cell receptor beta chains from one sample sequenced in a study of T cells in Graves' hyperthyroidism and ophthalmopathy. Authors of the study amplified TCR beta CDR3 regions from RNA transcripts. An initial round of RT-PCR targeting the TCR CDR3 relied on the HTBI primer set. TCRdb processed the multiplex PCR reads anew with MiXCR; each CDR3 protein has one entry. The sample consists of around 400,000 distinct CDR3 sequences, 13% of them appearing once. Sequenced: blood. These receptors originate from a woman aged 18-29 years with Graves' hyperthyroidism.

CDR3 region: CASTLGAGGSSAEAFF. The DNA of the CDR3 is TGTGCCAGCACTCTAGGGGCAGGGGGCTCATCAGCTGAAGCTTTCTTT. The J gene is TRBJ1-1, the V gene TRBV12-3 or TRBV12-4, with 8 bases lining up with TRBD1. The CDR3 consists of 16 residues. Losses at the gene ends were 7 bases for V and 6 bases for J; bases not matched to a gene: 16.

This clonotype was seen many times. The chain is built from TRBV11-2 and TRBJ1-4, with D unresolved. The CDR3 length is 12 residues. Trimming removed 6 bases at V and 8 bases at J, with 10 bases between. Germline CDR1 reads SGHAT; CDR2 reads FQNNGV. CDR3: CASSYFREKLFF. The CDR3 DNA reads as TGTGCCAGCAGTTATTTCCGGGAAAAACTGTTTTTT.

Only a few counts were recorded for this clonotype. This chain joins TRBV5-1 and TRBJ1-4; D not resolved. The V gene's germline CDR1 is SGHRS and CDR2 YFSETQ. With 4 bases removed from V and 5 bases from J, the gap between germline ends came to 15 bases. The CDR3 sequence is 15 residues long. Written as DNA, the CDR3 is TGCGCCAGCAGCCCCCCGGGGATGGGGAATGAAAAACTGTTTTTT. Its translation is CASSPPGMGNEKLFF.

The V gene is TRBV19, the J gene TRBJ1-5; D call uncertain. V was shortened by 1 base and J by 1 base, with 8 bases between the two germline ends. CDR3 size: 15 residues. Germline V gene data show CDR1 as LNHDA and CDR2 as SQIVND (reference sequence). This CDR3 reads CASSIVASSNQPQHF. CDR3 DNA sequence: TGTGCCAGTAGTATAGTGGCGTCGAGCAATCAGCCCCAGCATTTT.

For this clonotype: Because the CDR3 is missing its conserved closing phenylalanine or tryptophan, this is likely a read error. This chain uses TRBV10-3 with TRBJ2-5, with 7 bases fitting TRBD1. This CDR3 contains 15 residues. V dropped 0 bases and J dropped 4; count of bases not matched to a gene: 5. The germline V gene encodes CDR1 ENHRY and CDR2 SYGVKD. CDR3 sequence: CAISESKGAGETQYS. DNA for the CDR3: TGTGCCATCAGTGAGTCGAAGGGGGCGGGAGAGACCCAGTACTCC.

This clonotype was detected many times. The rearrangement uses TRBV12-3 or TRBV12-4 and TRBJ2-6; D call uncertain. The CDR3 is 15 residues long. The V gene lost 1 base and the J gene lost 0 bases, with 4 bases spanning the gap. The CDR3 sequence: CASSLDTSGANVLTF. The CDR3, as DNA: TGTGCCAGCAGTTTAGATACCTCTGGGGCCAACGTCCTGACTTTC.

This clonotype was counted many times. The chain combines TRBV20-1 with TRBJ2-5, with D perhaps TRBD1 (6 bases). Germline V gives CDR1 DFQATT, CDR2 SNEGSKA (reference sequence). This CDR3 has 13 amino acids. Trimming took off 1 base at V and 5 bases at J, with 11 bases between the two ends. The CDR3: CSARGDITETQYF. As DNA, the CDR3 is TGCAGTGCTAGAGGGGACATTACGGAGACCCAGTACTTC.

This clonotype was seen repeatedly, ten times or more. This CDR3 is CASSFIPSRDRTNTGELFF. In DNA, the CDR3 is TGTGCCAGCAGTTTTATACCATCCCGGGACAGGACAAACACCGGGGAGCTGTTTTTT. This sequence joins TRBV27 and TRBJ2-2, with 8 bases aligning to TRBD1. The CDR3 sequence is 19 residues long. Per the germline V gene, CDR1 is MNHEY and CDR2 is SMNVEV (reference sequence). V gave up 3 bases and J gave up 2 bases; unmatched junction bases: 14.

The chain has TRBV2 and TRBJ2-1; tentatively, D is TRBD1 (6 bases). V was trimmed by 9 bases and J by 11 bases, leaving 23 bases between them. The length of the CDR3 is 14 residues. The germline V gene encodes CDR1 SNHLY and CDR2 FYNNEI. The CDR3 DNA follows: TGTGCCAGGAAACCGGGACACACACAAGTACAGCAGTTCTTC. Its translation: CARKPGHTQVQQFF.

The table lists this clonotype with a few counts. V usage is TRBV4-2 and J usage is TRBJ1-3, with D hard to call. Germline loops: CDR1 LGHNA, CDR2 YNFKEQ. The V end lost 0 bases, the J end lost 4 bases, and 4 bases lay between the germline ends. The CDR3 spans 13 residues. CDR3 in DNA: TGTGCCAGCAGCCAAGAGAGGGGAAACACCATATATTTT. Protein: CASSQERGNTIYF.